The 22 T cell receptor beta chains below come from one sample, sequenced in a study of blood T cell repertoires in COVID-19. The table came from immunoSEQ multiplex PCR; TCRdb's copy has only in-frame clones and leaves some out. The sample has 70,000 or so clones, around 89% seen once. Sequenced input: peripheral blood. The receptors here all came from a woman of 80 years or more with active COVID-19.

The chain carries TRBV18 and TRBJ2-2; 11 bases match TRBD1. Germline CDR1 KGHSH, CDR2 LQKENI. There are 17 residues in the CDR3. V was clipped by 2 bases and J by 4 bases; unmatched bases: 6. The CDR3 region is CASSPYPGQGVTGELFF. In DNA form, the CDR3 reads TGTGCCAGCTCACCATACCCGGGACAGGGGGTCACCGGGGAGCTGTTTTTT.

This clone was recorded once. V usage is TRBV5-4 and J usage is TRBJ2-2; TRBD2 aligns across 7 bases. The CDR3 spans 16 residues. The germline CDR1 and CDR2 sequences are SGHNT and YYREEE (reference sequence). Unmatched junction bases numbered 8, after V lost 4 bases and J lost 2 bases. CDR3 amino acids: CASSKDAGVNTGELFF. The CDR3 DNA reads TGTGCCAGCAGCAAGGATGCGGGAGTCAACACCGGGGAGCTGTTTTTT.

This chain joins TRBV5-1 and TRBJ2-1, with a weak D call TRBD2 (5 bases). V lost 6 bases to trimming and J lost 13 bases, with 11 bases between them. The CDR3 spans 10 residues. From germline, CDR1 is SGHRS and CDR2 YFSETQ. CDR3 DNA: TGCGCCAGCAAATCGGGATACCAGTTCTTC. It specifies CASKSGYQFF. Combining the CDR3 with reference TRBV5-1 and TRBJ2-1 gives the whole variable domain KAGVTQTPRYLIKTRGQQVTLSCSPISGHRSVSWYQQTPGQGLQFLFEYFSETQRNKGNFPGRFSGRQFSNSRSEMNVSTLELGDSALYLCASKSGYQFFGPGTRLTVL.

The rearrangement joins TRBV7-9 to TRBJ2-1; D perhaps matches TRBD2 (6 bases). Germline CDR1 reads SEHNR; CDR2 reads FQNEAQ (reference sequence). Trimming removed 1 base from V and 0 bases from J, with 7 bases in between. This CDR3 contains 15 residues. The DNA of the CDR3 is TGTGCCAGCAGCTTAGGGAGGGGCTCCTACAATGAGCAGTTCTTC. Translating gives CASSLGRGSYNEQFF.

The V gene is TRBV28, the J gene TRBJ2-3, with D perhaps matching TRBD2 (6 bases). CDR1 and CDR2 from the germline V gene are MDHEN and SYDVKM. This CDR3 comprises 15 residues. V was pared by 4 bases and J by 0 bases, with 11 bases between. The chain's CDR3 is CASSSLASSTDTQYF. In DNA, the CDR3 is TGTGCCAGCAGTTCTCTAGCGTCTAGCACAGATACGCAGTATTTT.

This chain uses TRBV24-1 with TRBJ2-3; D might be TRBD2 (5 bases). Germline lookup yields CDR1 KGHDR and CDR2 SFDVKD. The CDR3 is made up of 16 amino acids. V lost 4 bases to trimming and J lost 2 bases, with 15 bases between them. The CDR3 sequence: CATSEAGSGDTDTQYF. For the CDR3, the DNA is TGTGCCACCAGTGAGGCCGGGTCCGGGGACACAGATACGCAGTATTTT.

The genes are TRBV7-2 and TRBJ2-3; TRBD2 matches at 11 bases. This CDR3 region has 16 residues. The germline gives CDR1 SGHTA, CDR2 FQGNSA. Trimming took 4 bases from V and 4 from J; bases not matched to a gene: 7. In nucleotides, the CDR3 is TGTGCCAGCAGCTCTAGACTAGCGGGACGCCCAGATACGCAGTATTTT. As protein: CASSSRLAGRPDTQYF.

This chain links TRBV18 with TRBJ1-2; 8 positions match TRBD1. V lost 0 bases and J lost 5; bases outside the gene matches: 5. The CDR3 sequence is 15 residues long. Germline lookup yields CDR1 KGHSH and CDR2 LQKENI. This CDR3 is CASSPPTGAPYGYTF. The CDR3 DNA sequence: TGTGCCAGCTCACCACCGACAGGGGCCCCTTATGGCTACACCTTC. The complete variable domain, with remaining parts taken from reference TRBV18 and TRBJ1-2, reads NAGVMQNPRHLVRRRGQEARLRCSPMKGHSHVYWYRQLPEEGLKFMVYLQKENIIDESGMPKERFSAEFPKEGPSILRIQQVVRGDSAAYFCASSPPTGAPYGYTFGSGTRLTVV.

This CDR3 is CASSPVGGRQETQYF. DNA for the CDR3: TGTGCCAGCAGCCCAGTAGGGGGAAGACAAGAGACCCAGTACTTC. The V call is TRBV5-5, the J call TRBJ2-5; tentatively, D is TRBD1 (6 bases). This CDR3 spans 15 amino acids. The germline V and J ends were trimmed by 4 bases and 2 bases, with 15 bases remaining between them. Germline V gene lookup returns CDR1 SGHKS and CDR2 YYEKEE (reference sequence).

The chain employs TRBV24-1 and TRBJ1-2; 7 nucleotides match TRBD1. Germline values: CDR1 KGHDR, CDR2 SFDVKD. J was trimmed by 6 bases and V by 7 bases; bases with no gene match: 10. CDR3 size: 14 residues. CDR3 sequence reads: CATRGIDREDGYTF. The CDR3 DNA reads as TGTGCCACCAGGGGGATCGACAGGGAGGATGGCTACACCTTC.

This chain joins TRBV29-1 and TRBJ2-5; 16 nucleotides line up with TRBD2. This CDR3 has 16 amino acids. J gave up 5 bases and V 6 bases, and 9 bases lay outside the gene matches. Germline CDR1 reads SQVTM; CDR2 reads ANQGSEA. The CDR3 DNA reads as TGCAGCGTGGCCGGGACTAGCGGGAGGGCTCGGGAGACCCAGTACTTC. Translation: CSVAGTSGRARETQYF.

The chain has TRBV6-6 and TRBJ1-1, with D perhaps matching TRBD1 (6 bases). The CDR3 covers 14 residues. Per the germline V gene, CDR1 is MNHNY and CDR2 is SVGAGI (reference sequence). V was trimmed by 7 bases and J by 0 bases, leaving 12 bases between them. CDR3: CASIPQGLNTEAFF. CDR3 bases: TGTGCCAGCATTCCACAGGGCTTGAACACTGAAGCTTTCTTT.

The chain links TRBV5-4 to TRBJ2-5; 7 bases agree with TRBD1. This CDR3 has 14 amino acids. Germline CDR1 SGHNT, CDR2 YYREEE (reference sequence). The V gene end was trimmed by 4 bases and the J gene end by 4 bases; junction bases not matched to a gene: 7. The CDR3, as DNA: TGTGCCAGCAGCCAGGGGGACAGCGGAGAGACCCAGTACTTC. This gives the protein CASSQGDSGETQYF.

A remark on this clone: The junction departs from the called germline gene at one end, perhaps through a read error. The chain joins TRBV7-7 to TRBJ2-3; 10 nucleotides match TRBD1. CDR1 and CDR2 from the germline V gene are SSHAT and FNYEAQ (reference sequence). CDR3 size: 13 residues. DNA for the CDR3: TGTGCTAGCAGCCAGGACAGGGGGGGTGGTCAGTATTTT. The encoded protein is CASSQDRGGGQYF.

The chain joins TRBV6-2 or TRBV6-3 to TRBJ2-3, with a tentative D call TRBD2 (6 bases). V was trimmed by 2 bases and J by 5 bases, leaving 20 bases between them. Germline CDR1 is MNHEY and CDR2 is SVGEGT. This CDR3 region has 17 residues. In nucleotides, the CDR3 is TGTGCCAGCAGTTACCCCGCTGGGGGGAGGAGTGGAGATACGCAGTATTTT. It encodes CASSYPAGGRSGDTQYF.

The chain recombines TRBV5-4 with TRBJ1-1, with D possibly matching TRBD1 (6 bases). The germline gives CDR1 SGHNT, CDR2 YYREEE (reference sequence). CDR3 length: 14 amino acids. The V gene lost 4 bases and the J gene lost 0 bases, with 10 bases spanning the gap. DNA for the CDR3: TGTGCCAGCAGCCGCGGACAGTTGAACACTGAAGCTTTCTTT. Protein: CASSRGQLNTEAFF.

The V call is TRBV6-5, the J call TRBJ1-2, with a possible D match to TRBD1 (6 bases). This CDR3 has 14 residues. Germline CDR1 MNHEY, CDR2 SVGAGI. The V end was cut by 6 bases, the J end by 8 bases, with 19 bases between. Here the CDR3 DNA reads TGTGCCAGCAGCCACACCCGGACAGATGACGGCTACACCTTC. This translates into CASSHTRTDDGYTF.

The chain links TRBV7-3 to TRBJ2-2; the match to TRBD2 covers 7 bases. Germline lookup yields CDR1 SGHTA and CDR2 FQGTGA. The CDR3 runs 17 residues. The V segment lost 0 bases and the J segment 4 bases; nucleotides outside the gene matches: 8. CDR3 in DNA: TGTGCCAGCAGCTTAACGTCGGCGGGAGTCTTCACCGGGGAGCTGTTTTTT. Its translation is CASSLTSAGVFTGELFF.

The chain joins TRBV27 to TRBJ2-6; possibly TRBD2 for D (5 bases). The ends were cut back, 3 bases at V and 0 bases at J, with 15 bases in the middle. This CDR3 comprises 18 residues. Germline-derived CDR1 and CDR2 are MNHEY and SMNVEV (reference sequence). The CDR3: CASSFGGSPISGANVLTF. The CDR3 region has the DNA TGTGCCAGCAGTTTCGGAGGCAGCCCAATCTCTGGGGCCAACGTCCTGACTTTC.

CDR3 sequence: CASTRQKQPGLLNYGYTF. The DNA of the CDR3 is TGCGCCAGCACCAGACAAAAACAACCAGGGCTCCTAAACTATGGCTACACCTTC. This chain uses TRBV10-1 with TRBJ1-2; the D gene is possibly TRBD1 (5 bases). The CDR3 spans 18 residues. Germline V gene data show CDR1 as WNHNN and CDR2 as SYGVQD (reference sequence). The V end lost 7 bases, the J end lost 2 bases, and 26 bases lay between the germline ends.

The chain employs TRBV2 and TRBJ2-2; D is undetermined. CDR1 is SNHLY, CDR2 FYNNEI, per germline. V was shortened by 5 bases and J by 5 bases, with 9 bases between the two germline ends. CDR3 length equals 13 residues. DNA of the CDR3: TGTGCCAGCAGTAGTACACCAACCGGGGAGCTGTTTTTT. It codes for CASSSTPTGELFF.

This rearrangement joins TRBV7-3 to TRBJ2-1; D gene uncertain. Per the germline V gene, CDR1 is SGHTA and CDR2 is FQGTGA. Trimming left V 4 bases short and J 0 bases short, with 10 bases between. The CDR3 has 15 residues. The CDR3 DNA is TGTGCCAGCAGCTCCGGTCCTAGCTCCTACAATGAGCAGTTCTTC. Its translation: CASSSGPSSYNEQFF. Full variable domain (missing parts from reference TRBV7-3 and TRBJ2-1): GAGVSQTPSNKVTEKGKYVELRCDPISGHTALYWYRQSLGQGPEFLIYFQGTGAADDSGLPNDRFFAVRPEGSVSTLKIQRTERGDSAVYLCASSSGPSSYNEQFFGPGTRLTVL.